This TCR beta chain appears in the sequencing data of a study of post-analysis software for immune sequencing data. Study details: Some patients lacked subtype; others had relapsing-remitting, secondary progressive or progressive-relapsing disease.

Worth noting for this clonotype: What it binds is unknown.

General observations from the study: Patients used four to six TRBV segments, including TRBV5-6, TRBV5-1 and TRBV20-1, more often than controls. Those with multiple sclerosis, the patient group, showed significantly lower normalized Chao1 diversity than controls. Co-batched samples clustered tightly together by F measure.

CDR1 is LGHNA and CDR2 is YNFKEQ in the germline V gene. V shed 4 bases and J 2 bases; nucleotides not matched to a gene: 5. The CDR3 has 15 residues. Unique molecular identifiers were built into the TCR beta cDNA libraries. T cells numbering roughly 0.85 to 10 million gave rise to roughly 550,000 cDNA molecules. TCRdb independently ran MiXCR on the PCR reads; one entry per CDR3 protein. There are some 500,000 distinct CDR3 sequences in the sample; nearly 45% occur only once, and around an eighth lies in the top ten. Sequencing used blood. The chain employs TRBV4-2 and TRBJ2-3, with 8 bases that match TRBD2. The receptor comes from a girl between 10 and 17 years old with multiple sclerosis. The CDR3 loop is CASSPGLGTTDTQYF. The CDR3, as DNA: TGTGCCAGCAGCCCGGGACTAGGAACCACAGATACGCAGTATTTT.